This T cell receptor (beta chain) was recorded in a study of human T cells and chemical hapten exposure. Whole-study context: Patients had diphenylcyclopropenone applied to the scalp weekly throughout the roughly 23-week study. Slight differences in pooled library volume were the main source of varying TCR yields across samples. Study-level points and caveats: Donors were affected by alopecia, so their immune reaction might vary from that of healthy individuals.

Germline V CDR1 and CDR2: SQVTM, ANQGSEA. V was clipped by 4 bases and J by 1 base, with 10 bases between them. The CDR3 spans 13 residues. TCRdb re-analysed the RACE reads in MiXCR, keeping a single row per CDR3 protein. This table has about 82,000 distinct CDR3 sequences, roughly a tenth appearing once. Regarding time point: patch test 2, 6 weeks after DPC sensitization. Treatment indicated: therapeutic diphenylcyclopropenone sensitization with weekly scalp DPC. As regards this clonotype: Its antigen remains unidentified.

The material was whole blood, obtained in connection with sensitization to the hapten diphenylcyclopropenone (DPC). This chain links TRBV29-1 with TRBJ1-1; no clear D. This receptor was obtained from a woman between 45 and 60 years old with alopecia areata. Some clones in this sample may be carry-over from other donors' samples. The CDR3 is CSVGLGRNTEAFF. The CDR3 bases are TGCAGCGTTGGGCTGGGCAGGAACACTGAAGCTTTCTTT.